Each of the 27 T cell receptor beta chains below was sequenced from the same sample in a study of blood T cells in healthy people across ages. With a J-beta primer mix and a sample-barcoded 5' primer, a second PCR ran about 7 to 12 cycles. TCRdb passed the 5' RACE reads through MiXCR, listing each CDR3 protein once. The sample lists about 1.4 million distinct CDR3 sequences; roughly 64% were seen once. The material sequenced was blood. These receptors all stem from a man aged 18 to 29 in good health.

The chain couples TRBV3-1 to TRBJ1-5; D remains ambiguous. Trimming stripped 0 bases from V and 3 bases from J, with 6 bases between. This CDR3 comprises 14 residues. Germline CDR1 LGHDT, CDR2 YNNKEL (reference sequence). CDR3 in DNA: TGTGCCAGCAGCCAAGATCCGGTCAATCAGCCCCAGCATTTT. Translating gives CASSQDPVNQPQHF.

In this sample, this clonotype turned up once. The chain carries TRBV5-1 and TRBJ1-6; TRBD1 aligns across 8 bases. There are 15 residues in the CDR3. In germline, CDR1 is SGHRS, CDR2 YFSETQ. Losses at the gene ends were 3 bases for V and 9 bases for J; bases not matched to a gene: 8. This chain's CDR3 is CASSSAGQGGSPLHF. DNA for the CDR3: TGCGCCAGCAGCTCAGCCGGACAGGGAGGTTCACCCCTCCACTTT.

The chain recombines TRBV15 with TRBJ2-3, with D hard to call. With 0 bases removed from V and 0 bases from J, the gap between germline ends came to 7 bases. This CDR3 region has 15 residues. CDR1 LNHNV and CDR2 YYDKDF come from the germline V gene (reference sequence). In DNA form, the CDR3 reads TGTGCCACCAGCAGAGAAACAAGTAGCACAGATACGCAGTATTTT. This translates into CATSRETSSTDTQYF.

The V gene is TRBV4-3, the J gene TRBJ2-3, with 9 bases fitting TRBD2. CDR3 size: 15 residues. V gave up 1 base and J gave up 3 bases; unmatched junction bases: 2. Germline lookup yields CDR1 LGHNA and CDR2 YSLEER. The CDR3 DNA is TGCGCCAGCAGCCAAGTAGCGGGGGAGACAGATACGCAGTATTTT. Its protein product is CASSQVAGETDTQYF.

In this sample, this clonotype turned up a few times. CDR3 nucleotide sequence: TGTGCCAGCAGTGAAGGGACCACCTACGAGCAGTACTTC. Translating gives CASSEGTTYEQYF. This rearrangement joins TRBV2 to TRBJ2-7; D is uncertain. Germline V CDR1 and CDR2: SNHLY, FYNNEI. CDR3 length: 13 amino acids. Deletions cut 1 base from V and 2 bases from J, with 6 bases between.

This clonotype was counted only a few times. V usage is TRBV15 and J usage is TRBJ1-2; D unresolved. This CDR3 has 17 residues. CDR1 and CDR2 (germline): LNHNV, YYDKDF (reference sequence). V was clipped by 0 bases and J by 4 bases, with 18 bases between them. CDR3 sequence: CATSRDLGRQIIYGYTF. The CDR3 DNA follows: TGTGCCACCAGCAGAGATTTAGGACGGCAGATTATCTATGGCTACACCTTC. Full variable domain (missing parts from reference TRBV15 and TRBJ1-2): DAMVIQNPRYQVTQFGKPVTLSCSQTLNHNVMYWYQQKSSQAPKLLFHYYDKDFNNEADTPDNFQSRRPNTSFCFLDIRSPGLGDTAMYLCATSRDLGRQIIYGYTFGSGTRLTVV.

The sample holds a few counts of this clonotype. As DNA, the CDR3 is TGTGCCAGCAGTCCTAGCGGTCGAGGTGACAATGAGCAGTTCTTC. Protein: CASSPSGRGDNEQFF. This sequence joins TRBV27 and TRBJ2-1; 7 bases align to TRBD2. Trimming cost V 5 bases and J 5 bases; bases outside gene matches: 9. The CDR3 loop spans 15 amino acids. The germline V gene encodes CDR1 MNHEY and CDR2 SMNVEV (reference sequence).

The chain links TRBV4-3 to TRBJ2-7; D unresolved. The DNA end is a closer match to TRBJ2-5, so the J assignment may be wrong. The CDR3 extends over 15 amino acids. Germline values: CDR1 LGHNA, CDR2 YSLEER. CDR3 sequence reads: CASSRYRAPGETQYF. In DNA, the CDR3 is TGCGCCAGCAGCCGATACCGGGCACCTGGAGAGACCCAGTACTTC.

This clonotype appeared a few times. The genes are TRBV2 and TRBJ2-3; D not certain. The CDR3 loop spans 12 amino acids. The germline CDR1 and CDR2 sequences are SNHLY and FYNNEI. V lost 2 bases and J lost 4, with 4 bases in between. DNA for the CDR3: TGTGCCAGCAGTGAACCCCCAGATACGCAGTATTTT. It specifies CASSEPPDTQYF.

This chain links TRBV4-1 with TRBJ1-1; 11 nucleotides align to TRBD1. This CDR3 has 15 amino acids. The V and J ends lost 4 bases and 6 bases, in that order; junction bases with no gene match: 7. Germline CDR1 reads MGHRA; CDR2 reads YSYEKL. Here the CDR3 DNA reads TGCGCCAGCAGCCTTAGGGACAGGGGGTTCGCTGAAGCTTTCTTT. This translates into CASSLRDRGFAEAFF.

In the case of this clonotype: At one boundary the junction diverges from the germline segment, which might be a read error. The chain has TRBV9 and TRBJ2-7; D call uncertain. Germline CDR1 is SGDLS and CDR2 is YYNGEE. This CDR3 contains 14 residues. The CDR3 DNA reads TGTGCCAGCAGCGTAGGTCTTTTCTCCTACGGGCAGTACTTC. It codes for CASSVGLFSYGQYF.

The gene calls are TRBV7-2 and TRBJ2-7; no firm D call. Trimming removed 2 bases at V and 7 bases at J, with 18 bases between. The CDR3 contains 15 residues. Per germline, CDR1 SGHTA and CDR2 FQGNSA. The CDR3 region has the DNA TGTGCCAGCAGCTTAAACGGGCCAGCCTACAATGAGCAGTACTTC. The encoded protein is CASSLNGPAYNEQYF. Drawing the rest from reference TRBV7-2 and TRBJ2-7, the complete variable domain is GAGVSQSPSNKVTEKGKDVELRCDPISGHTALYWYRQSLGQGLEFLIYFQGNSAPDKSGLPSDRFSAERTGGSVSTLTIQRTQQEDSAVYLCASSLNGPAYNEQYFGPGTRLTVT.

This chain connects TRBV9 to TRBJ2-3; D may be TRBD2 (5 bases). The CDR3 runs 15 residues. Germline CDR1 SGDLS, CDR2 YYNGEE. V lost 3 bases and J 0 bases, leaving 11 bases between the germline ends. The CDR3 spells CASSAGLMSTDTQYF. The CDR3 region has the DNA TGTGCCAGCAGCGCCGGACTGATGAGCACAGATACGCAGTATTTT.

The V gene is TRBV12-3 or TRBV12-4, the J gene TRBJ1-4; no firm D call. There are 17 residues in the CDR3. Trimming shortened V by 2 bases and J by 8 bases, and 21 bases separated the two germline ends. CDR3 region: CASSLPPGRDIREKLFF. CDR3 in DNA: TGTGCCAGCAGTTTACCCCCCGGTAGGGATATACGAGAAAAACTGTTTTTT.

Here the CDR3 reads CASGATTGELFF. The CDR3 region has the DNA TGTGCTAGTGGAGCTACCACCGGGGAGCTGTTTTTT. The genes are TRBV12-5 and TRBJ2-2, with no clear D. V was pared by 6 bases and J by 4 bases, with 6 bases between. Per germline, CDR1 LGHNT and CDR2 FRNRAP. This CDR3 comprises 12 residues.

The CDR3 reads CSAWTGTGYGYTF. In DNA form, the CDR3 reads TGCAGTGCCTGGACAGGGACGGGCTATGGCTACACCTTC. The chain links TRBV20-1 to TRBJ1-2, with 8 bases aligning to TRBD1. CDR3 length equals 13 residues. J gave up 4 bases and V 6 bases, and 7 bases lay outside the gene matches. From germline, CDR1 is DFQATT and CDR2 SNEGSKA (reference sequence).

This clonotype has just a few counts. In DNA, the CDR3 is TGTGCCAGCAGTTTTGCAGGCTCCTATGGCTACACCTTC. This encodes CASSFAGSYGYTF. This chain links TRBV27 with TRBJ1-2; D is ambiguous. The germline gives CDR1 MNHEY, CDR2 SMNVEV (reference sequence). Trimming removed 3 bases at V and 4 bases at J, with 9 bases between. The CDR3 has 13 residues.

V and J are TRBV5-1 and TRBJ2-1; D remains ambiguous. This CDR3 spans 13 amino acids. Germline CDR1 reads SGHRS; CDR2 reads YFSETQ. V gave up 3 bases and J gave up 3 bases, with 7 bases separating them. CDR3 DNA sequence: TGCGCCAGCAGCTCGGTTCACTACAATGAGCAGTTCTTC. Translated: CASSSVHYNEQFF.

This clonotype was recorded a few times. This chain links TRBV9 with TRBJ1-2, with D uncertain. Germline assignment: CDR1 SGDLS and CDR2 YYNGEE. Between the trimmed V and J ends, which lost 4 bases and 4 bases, there was a span of 17 bases. The CDR3 runs 15 residues. The CDR3 spells CASSPTGGRAYGYTF. DNA for the CDR3: TGTGCCAGCAGCCCCACTGGAGGAAGGGCCTATGGCTACACCTTC.

V usage is TRBV6-6 and J usage is TRBJ2-3; 7 bases match TRBD1. Germline assignment: CDR1 MNHNY and CDR2 SVGAGI (reference sequence). The CDR3 has 13 residues. V shed 5 bases and J 6 bases; nucleotides not matched to a gene: 5. The CDR3 loop is CASSQTGRDTQYF. As DNA, the CDR3 is TGTGCCAGCAGTCAGACAGGGCGTGATACGCAGTATTTT.

The genes are TRBV11-2 and TRBJ2-7; D is tentatively TRBD1 or TRBD2 (5 bases each). Trimming took 5 bases from V and 3 from J, leaving 14 bases between them. This CDR3 has 14 residues. Per germline, CDR1 SGHAT and CDR2 FQNNGV. The CDR3 sequence is CASSPRWDGYEQYF. The CDR3 nucleotides read TGTGCCAGCAGCCCGAGGTGGGACGGCTACGAGCAGTACTTC. The full variable domain, with the rest looked up from reference TRBV11-2 and TRBJ2-7, is EAGVAQSPRYKIIEKRQSVAFWCNPISGHATLYWYQQILGQGPKLLIQFQNNGVVDDSQLPKDRFSAERLKGVDSTLKIQPAKLEDSAVYLCASSPRWDGYEQYFGPGTRLTVT.

The J gene is TRBJ2-2, the V gene TRBV10-3; the match to TRBD1 covers 7 bases. The J segment lost 0 bases and the V segment lost 4 bases, leaving 8 bases of the junction unmatched. Germline lookup yields CDR1 ENHRY and CDR2 SYGVKD. The CDR3 consists of 17 residues. CDR3: CAISGSRDRANTGELFF. In nucleotides, the CDR3 is TGTGCCATCAGTGGGAGTAGGGACAGAGCGAACACCGGGGAGCTGTTTTTT.

This rearrangement joins TRBV29-1 to TRBJ2-1; 9 bases are shared with TRBD2. V shed 1 base, J shed 5 bases, and the junction held 21 bases outside the gene matches. Germline CDR1 SQVTM, CDR2 ANQGSEA. The CDR3 has 20 residues. This CDR3 reads CSVEGQSDTSLAGYHNEQFF. The CDR3 nucleotides read TGCAGCGTTGAAGGGCAATCGGACACTTCCCTAGCGGGATATCACAATGAGCAGTTCTTC.

This clonotype was counted a few times. The CDR3 region is CASSGTGTQETQYF. CDR3 DNA sequence: TGTGCCAGCAGTGGGACAGGGACTCAAGAGACCCAGTACTTC. The chain uses TRBV2 and TRBJ2-5, with TRBD1 matching over 8 bases. From germline, CDR1 is SNHLY and CDR2 FYNNEI. Trimming at V came to 4 bases and at J to 2 bases, leaving 3 bases not matched to a gene. The length of the CDR3 is 14 residues.

This rearrangement joins TRBV2 to TRBJ2-7; TRBD2 aligns across 8 bases. Trimming cost V 6 bases and J 2 bases; bases outside gene matches: 15. Germline V gene sequence: CDR1 SNHLY, CDR2 FYNNEI. The CDR3 spans 17 residues. CDR3 in DNA: TGTGCCAGCAGCCAGACTAGCGCGATGGGTCAACCCTACGAGCAGTACTTC. It specifies CASSQTSAMGQPYEQYF.

This chain uses TRBV6-1 with TRBJ1-1; D ambiguous. The CDR3 runs to 13 residues. Trimming took 8 bases from V and 1 from J, leaving 11 bases between them. From germline, CDR1 is MNHNS and CDR2 SASEGT. CDR3 DNA: TGTGCCAGCTCTACAGCGGCGAACACTGAAGCTTTCTTT. Its protein product is CASSTAANTEAFF.

There are a few counts of this clonotype. This chain uses TRBV4-3 with TRBJ2-1, with D perhaps matching TRBD1 (5 bases). In germline, CDR1 is LGHNA, CDR2 YSLEER. The ends were cut back, 4 bases at V and 5 bases at J, with 15 bases in the middle. The length of the CDR3 is 15 residues. CDR3 coding DNA: TGCGCCAGCAGCCTTGGGGCAGGTAGAGACAATGAGCAGTTCTTC. As protein: CASSLGAGRDNEQFF.